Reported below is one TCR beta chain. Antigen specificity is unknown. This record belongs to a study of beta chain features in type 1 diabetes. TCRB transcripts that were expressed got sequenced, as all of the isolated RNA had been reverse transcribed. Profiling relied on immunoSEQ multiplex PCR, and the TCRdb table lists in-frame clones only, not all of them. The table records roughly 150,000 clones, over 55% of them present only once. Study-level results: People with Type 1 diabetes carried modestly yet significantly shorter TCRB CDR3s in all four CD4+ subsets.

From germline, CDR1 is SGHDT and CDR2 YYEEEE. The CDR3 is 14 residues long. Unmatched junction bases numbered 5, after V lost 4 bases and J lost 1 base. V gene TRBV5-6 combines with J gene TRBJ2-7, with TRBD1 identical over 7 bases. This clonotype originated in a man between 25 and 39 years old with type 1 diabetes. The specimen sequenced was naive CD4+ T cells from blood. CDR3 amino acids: CASSKGQPSYEQYF. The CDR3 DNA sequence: TGTGCCAGCAGCAAGGGACAGCCGTCCTACGAGCAGTACTTC.